One sample yielded the 12 T cell receptor beta chains listed below, sequenced in a study of T-cell reconstitution after alpha-beta-depleted transplantation in children. A library of TCRbeta sequences, prepared with unique molecular identifiers, was generated. TCRdb reanalysed the PCR reads using MiXCR and keeps one entry per CDR3 protein. The table has 250,000 to 400,000 distinct CDR3 sequences, 23% seen once. Sequences were derived from PBMCs, mostly from graft donor cells, sampled 180 days after TCRalphabeta/CD19-depleted stem cell transplant. The receptors stem from a male patient aged 5 to 17 who had a stem cell transplant for acute lymphoblastic leukemia, so the T cells may come from the graft donor.

The chain has TRBV5-1 and TRBJ2-3; 8 positions match TRBD2. The germline V gene encodes CDR1 SGHRS and CDR2 YFSETQ. The CDR3 extends over 18 amino acids. V gave up 2 bases and J gave up 0 bases; unmatched junction bases: 11. The chain's CDR3 is CASSFYPGLAQSTDTQYF. The CDR3 DNA follows: TGCGCCAGCAGCTTTTACCCCGGACTAGCTCAGAGCACAGATACGCAGTATTTT.

This sequence joins TRBV7-7 and TRBJ2-1; TRBD2 agrees at 13 bases. This CDR3 has 17 residues. V lost 5 bases, J lost 0 bases, and 4 bases stayed unmatched. CDR1 and CDR2 from the germline V gene are SSHAT and FNYEAQ (reference sequence). CDR3 protein: CASSPRTSGSSYNEQFF. CDR3 coding DNA: TGTGCCAGCAGCCCCCGGACTAGCGGGAGCTCCTACAATGAGCAGTTCTTC.

J is TRBJ2-7 and V is TRBV6-2 or TRBV6-3, with 7 positions matching TRBD2. From germline, CDR1 is MNHEY and CDR2 SVGEGT. The CDR3 is made up of 14 amino acids. With V trimmed by 5 bases and J by 4 bases, 8 bases remained unmatched. This chain's CDR3 is CASSLRERLYEQYF. The CDR3 nucleotides read TGTGCCAGCAGTCTGCGGGAGCGCTTATACGAGCAGTACTTC.

This chain links TRBV5-1 with TRBJ2-3, with D perhaps TRBD2 (6 bases). CDR3 length: 14 amino acids. CDR1 and CDR2 from the germline V gene are SGHRS and YFSETQ. The germline V and J ends were trimmed by 3 bases and 2 bases, with 10 bases remaining between them. This chain's CDR3 is CASSWTISTDTQYF. The CDR3 DNA reads TGCGCCAGCAGCTGGACTATTTCCACAGATACGCAGTATTTT.

The chain uses TRBV3-1 and TRBJ1-1; 7 bases line up with TRBD1. Germline V CDR1 and CDR2: LGHDT, YNNKEL (reference sequence). V lost 0 bases, J lost 9 bases, and 4 bases stayed unmatched. The CDR3 extends over 13 amino acids. CDR3 nucleotides: TGTGCCAGCAGCCAAGACCCAGGGGGTAAAGCTTTCTTT. As protein: CASSQDPGGKAFF.

The chain combines TRBV19 with TRBJ2-1, with 14 positions matching TRBD2. The V gene's germline CDR1 is LNHDA and CDR2 SQIVND (reference sequence). The CDR3 runs 14 residues. The V segment lost 6 bases and the J segment 15 bases; nucleotides outside the gene matches: 10. This CDR3 reads CASRHGLAGGRRFF. CDR3 bases: TGTGCCAGTAGACATGGACTAGCGGGAGGAAGGCGGTTCTTC.

The J gene is TRBJ2-7, the V gene TRBV4-1, with D perhaps matching TRBD1 (6 bases). V shed 3 bases and J shed 7 bases, with 22 bases lying between them. CDR3 length equals 16 residues. The germline CDR1 and CDR2 sequences are MGHRA and YSYEKL. DNA of the CDR3: TGCGCCAGCAGCCAGTCTTTGTATCGAACAGGGATAGAGCAGTACTTC. This encodes CASSQSLYRTGIEQYF.

This clonotype was counted only a few times. The chain employs TRBV11-1 and TRBJ2-4; TRBD2 aligns across 14 bases. The trim removed 4 bases at V and 2 bases at J, leaving 10 bases unmatched. This CDR3 is built from 19 residues. Germline V CDR1 and CDR2: SGHAT, FQDESV (reference sequence). DNA of the CDR3: TGTGCCAGCAGCTCTCCGACTAGCGGGAGGGCCCGGACCAAAAACATTCAGTACTTC. Its protein is CASSSPTSGRARTKNIQYF.

This chain connects TRBV10-3 to TRBJ1-1; D uncertain. The CDR3 is 15 residues long. Trimming stripped 3 bases from V and 2 bases from J, with 13 bases between. The germline V gene encodes CDR1 ENHRY and CDR2 SYGVKD. CDR3 sequence (DNA): TGTGCCATCAGTGACAGGCGGACGGCCAACACTGAAGCTTTCTTT. It translates to CAISDRRTANTEAFF.

V gene TRBV7-8 combines with J gene TRBJ2-2; D call uncertain. CDR1 is SGHVS and CDR2 is FQNEAQ in the germline V gene. V was pared by 2 bases and J by 1 base, with 5 bases between. The CDR3 has 14 residues. This CDR3 is CASSLKWNTGELFF. CDR3 coding DNA: TGTGCCAGCAGCTTAAAATGGAACACCGGGGAGCTGTTTTTT.

V and J are TRBV21-1 and TRBJ2-3; whether TRBD2, the table's D call, matches the DNA was not checked. TRBV21-1 is designated a pseudogene. The CDR3 has 16 residues. CDR3 amino acids: CASRKRAGGPTDTQYF. CDR3 sequence (DNA): TGTGCCAGCAGGAAAAGAGCGGGAGGACCCACAGATACGCAGTATTTT.

The chain couples TRBV5-1 to TRBJ2-6, with a possible D match to TRBD1 (5 bases). The germline V gene encodes CDR1 SGHRS and CDR2 YFSETQ. The CDR3 contains 14 residues. Deletions cut 6 bases from V and 2 bases from J, with 9 bases between. The CDR3 nucleotides read TGCGCCAGCACCATAGGGGCTGGGGCCAACGTCCTGACTTTC. Protein product: CASTIGAGANVLTF.